This passage covers 28 T cell receptor beta chains from one sample sequenced in a study of spatial heterogeneity in lung cancer. TCRdb re-derived calls from the 5' RACE reads in MiXCR, one entry per CDR3 protein. The sample holds approximately 81,000 distinct CDR3 sequences; 10% to 15% are singletons and the top ten take around 4.3%. As to time point: sample taken at primary tumor resection. Without sorting, whole RNA was sequenced from tumor, nontumor lung or frozen PBMC. Sequenced material: PBMCs, taken at surgery. The receptors stem from a male donor with early-stage non-small cell lung cancer.

This chain joins TRBV27 and TRBJ2-3; TRBD2 matches 11 bases. The germline gives CDR1 MNHEY, CDR2 SMNVEV (reference sequence). The CDR3 spans 15 residues. J lost 5 bases, V lost 6 bases, and 7 bases had no gene match. CDR3: CASSSTSGIRDTQYF. CDR3 nucleotide sequence: TGTGCCAGCAGCTCGACTAGCGGGATAAGAGATACGCAGTATTTT.

The V and J genes are TRBV6-5 and TRBJ2-1, with 9 bases that match TRBD1. CDR1 MNHEY and CDR2 SVGAGI come from the germline V gene. The trim removed 7 bases at V and 4 bases at J, leaving 8 bases unmatched. There are 15 residues in the CDR3. CDR3 sequence reads: CASNPRDRVYNEQFF. CDR3 nucleotide sequence: TGTGCCAGCAATCCCCGGGACAGGGTATACAATGAGCAGTTCTTC.

Many counts were recorded for this clonotype. The chain couples TRBV29-1 to TRBJ1-1; the match to TRBD1 covers 7 bases. Looked up from germline, CDR1 is SQVTM and CDR2 is ANQGSEA. The V segment lost 3 bases and the J segment 6 bases; nucleotides outside the gene matches: 4. The CDR3 runs 12 residues. CDR3: CSVEKGAAEAFF. The CDR3 DNA follows: TGCAGCGTTGAGAAGGGGGCGGCTGAAGCTTTCTTT.

This clonotype was recorded a few times. V usage is TRBV2 and J usage is TRBJ2-7; D gene unclear. Germline V CDR1 and CDR2: SNHLY, FYNNEI. The CDR3 is 12 residues long. V was pared by 7 bases and J by 5 bases, with 12 bases between. DNA for the CDR3: TGTGCCAGCACGGTTTTACAACACGAGCAGTACTTC. This encodes CASTVLQHEQYF.

The chain carries TRBV11-2 and TRBJ2-7; tentative D call: TRBD2 (5 bases). V was clipped by 3 bases and J by 5 bases, with 11 bases between them. The CDR3 is 13 residues long. CDR1 and CDR2 from the germline V gene are SGHAT and FQNNGV. CDR3 sequence (DNA): TGTGCCAGCAGCTTCGAGAGGGTCCACGAGCAGTACTTC. It yields the protein CASSFERVHEQYF.

This clonotype has more than one count but fewer than ten. The V gene is TRBV4-2, the J gene TRBJ2-1; maybe TRBD2 (6 bases). With 1 base removed from V and 0 bases from J, the gap between germline ends came to 10 bases. The germline gives CDR1 LGHNA, CDR2 YNFKEQ. The length of the CDR3 is 16 residues. CDR3 sequence: CASSQGDGSSYNEQFF. CDR3 in DNA: TGTGCCAGCAGCCAAGGAGACGGGAGCTCCTACAATGAGCAGTTCTTC.

This sequence joins TRBV27 and TRBJ2-7; D unresolved. The V gene lost 3 bases and the J gene lost 4 bases, with 4 bases spanning the gap. Germline CDR1 reads MNHEY; CDR2 reads SMNVEV (reference sequence). The CDR3 sequence is 11 residues long. The CDR3 DNA reads as TGTGCCAGCAGTTTTGGATACGAGCAGTACTTC. Translation gives CASSFGYEQYF.

This chain uses TRBV7-9 with TRBJ2-7; TRBD2 matches at 11 bases. V lost 0 bases, J lost 11 bases, and 3 bases stayed unmatched. The CDR3 spans 13 residues. The germline CDR1 and CDR2 sequences are SEHNR and FQNEAQ (reference sequence). This CDR3 is CASSLADSGGEYF. The CDR3 DNA follows: TGTGCCAGCAGCTTAGCGGATAGCGGGGGGGAGTACTTC.

At least ten counts were recorded for this clonotype. The rearrangement joins TRBV6-1 to TRBJ1-3; no clear D. Germline CDR1 and CDR2: MNHNS and SASEGT. Trimming took 4 bases from V and 10 from J, leaving 11 bases between them. The CDR3 extends over 12 amino acids. In nucleotides, the CDR3 is TGTGCCAGCAGTGGGCAGGATCGGACCATATATTTT. Residues: CASSGQDRTIYF.

The J gene is TRBJ2-2, the V gene TRBV7-2; D could derive from TRBD1 or TRBD2 (5 bases each). V was cut by 5 bases and J by 2 bases, with 18 bases left in between. In germline, CDR1 is SGHTA, CDR2 FQGNSA. The CDR3 runs 17 residues. The CDR3 here is CASSPHGGTVNTGELFF. The CDR3 region has the DNA TGTGCCAGCAGCCCACACGGTGGGACGGTAAACACCGGGGAGCTGTTTTTT.

This clonotype was seen more than once but under ten times. The chain links TRBV4-1 to TRBJ2-2; 12 bases map to TRBD2. Germline V gene lookup returns CDR1 MGHRA and CDR2 YSYEKL. The CDR3 length is 16 residues. V shed 0 bases, J shed 6 bases, and the junction held 2 bases outside the gene matches. Here the CDR3 DNA reads TGCGCCAGCAGCCAAGATGCTAGCGGGAGGGCCGGGGAGCTGTTTTTT. Translating it yields CASSQDASGRAGELFF.

This clonotype showed up just a few times. The chain couples TRBV19 to TRBJ1-2, with D possibly being TRBD1 (6 bases). V lost 5 bases, J lost 4 bases, and 14 bases lay in between. The CDR3 runs to 14 residues. Per the germline V gene, CDR1 is LNHDA and CDR2 is SQIVND (reference sequence). The CDR3 here is CASSFGGDRYGYTF. The CDR3 DNA reads TGTGCCAGTAGTTTTGGGGGCGACCGCTATGGCTACACCTTC.

This clonotype was seen many times. This rearrangement joins TRBV29-1 to TRBJ1-1, with 8 bases lining up with TRBD1. Germline V gene data show CDR1 as SQVTM and CDR2 as ANQGSEA. The CDR3 has 12 residues. Losses at the gene ends were 7 bases for V and 4 bases for J; bases not matched to a gene: 5. The CDR3 spells CSAWTGLTEAFF. DNA of the CDR3: TGCAGCGCCTGGACAGGGCTCACTGAAGCTTTCTTT.

This clonotype turned up a few times. The genes are TRBV10-3 and TRBJ1-6; D perhaps matches TRBD1 (5 bases). The germline CDR1 and CDR2 sequences are ENHRY and SYGVKD. The CDR3 runs 15 residues. Trimming took off 0 bases at V and 7 bases at J, with 10 bases between the two ends. The CDR3 loop is CAISESNRRNSPLHF. In DNA form, the CDR3 reads TGTGCCATCAGTGAGTCTAACAGGCGGAATTCACCCCTCCACTTT.

V gene TRBV29-1 combines with J gene TRBJ2-3, with TRBD1 matching 8 bases. CDR1 is SQVTM and CDR2 is ANQGSEA in the germline V gene. There are 15 residues in the CDR3. V lost 5 bases to trimming and J lost 4 bases; unmatched junction nucleotides: 11. CDR3 sequence reads: CSVFKTGVYADTQYF. In DNA form, the CDR3 reads TGCAGCGTTTTTAAGACAGGGGTGTACGCAGATACGCAGTATTTT.

This clonotype was counted a few times. This chain connects TRBV14 to TRBJ1-3; unclear D gene. Germline CDR1 is SGHDN and CDR2 is FVKESK. This CDR3 has 16 amino acids. V was pared by 2 bases and J by 0 bases, with 11 bases between. Here the CDR3 DNA reads TGTGCCAGCAGCCAAACGGTGGTCCTCTCTGGAAACACCATATATTTT. Translating gives CASSQTVVLSGNTIYF.

This chain uses TRBV23-1 with TRBJ2-1, with TRBD2 matching 8 bases. TRBV23-1 is an ORF for which the function is uncertain. The CDR3 spans 18 residues. V was pared by 2 bases and J by 6 bases, with 15 bases of the junction left unmatched. DNA of the CDR3: TGCGCCAGCAGTCAAGGGGGCGACGGGAGGGCCAATAGCAATGAGCAGTTCTTC. Translation: CASSQGGDGRANSNEQFF.

This clonotype occurred a few times. The V call is TRBV20-1, the J call TRBJ1-5, with 10 nucleotides matching TRBD1. This CDR3 comprises 16 residues. Germline-derived CDR1 and CDR2 are DFQATT and SNEGSKA (reference sequence). Trimming removed 3 bases from V and 7 bases from J; junction bases left unmatched: 12. CDR3 in amino acids: CSASQPKGTGDQPQHF. CDR3 DNA sequence: TGCAGTGCTAGCCAACCGAAGGGGACAGGGGACCAGCCCCAGCATTTT.

The chain combines TRBV6-1 with TRBJ2-1; D call uncertain. V was shortened by 4 bases and J by 4 bases, with 17 bases between the two germline ends. The CDR3 has 16 residues. Germline V CDR1 and CDR2: MNHNS, SASEGT. The CDR3 region is CASSGGPRFEYNEQFF. The CDR3, as DNA: TGTGCCAGCAGTGGAGGCCCCAGGTTTGAATACAATGAGCAGTTCTTC.

This clonotype appeared many times. V gene TRBV5-1 combines with J gene TRBJ2-2, with D perhaps assigned TRBD1 or TRBD2 (5 bases each). The V end was cut by 4 bases, the J end by 3 bases, with 13 bases between. The CDR3 consists of 15 residues. CDR1 is SGHRS, CDR2 YFSETQ, per germline. CDR3 residues: CASSPRDPYTGELFF. DNA of the CDR3: TGCGCCAGCAGCCCCAGGGACCCTTACACCGGGGAGCTGTTTTTT.

This clonotype was recorded a few times. The CDR3 loop reads CASSPTTGNTEAFF. The CDR3 DNA reads as TGTGCCAGCAGCCCGACAACAGGGAACACTGAAGCTTTCTTT. The chain joins TRBV14 to TRBJ1-1; maybe TRBD1 (5 bases). Germline values: CDR1 SGHDN, CDR2 FVKESK. The CDR3 has 14 residues. V was trimmed by 4 bases and J by 1 base, leaving 10 bases between them.

V and J are TRBV19 and TRBJ2-2; D remains ambiguous. Deletions cut 3 bases from V and 2 bases from J, with 10 bases between. The CDR3 length is 15 residues. Germline CDR1 reads LNHDA; CDR2 reads SQIVND (reference sequence). The CDR3 sequence is CASSISFFNTGELFF. The CDR3 bases are TGTGCCAGTAGTATCTCCTTTTTTAACACCGGGGAGCTGTTTTTT.

This clonotype has ten or more counts. V usage is TRBV20-1 and J usage is TRBJ1-3, with a weak D call TRBD1 (5 bases). The length of the CDR3 is 14 residues. V lost 6 bases and J lost 2, with 14 bases in between. Germline lookup yields CDR1 DFQATT and CDR2 SNEGSKA (reference sequence). CDR3 residues: CSAGASVPGNTIYF. In DNA, the CDR3 is TGCAGTGCCGGGGCGTCAGTTCCTGGAAACACCATATATTTT.

This clonotype turned up a few times. The gene calls are TRBV29-1 and TRBJ2-3; 7 bases match TRBD1. Trimming at V came to 5 bases and at J to 5 bases, leaving 7 bases not matched to a gene. Germline V gene lookup returns CDR1 SQVTM and CDR2 ANQGSEA. This CDR3 contains 13 residues. In nucleotides, the CDR3 is TGCAGCGTTTATAAGGGGGCCATAGATACGCAGTATTTT. Encoded protein: CSVYKGAIDTQYF.

The rearrangement links TRBV29-1 to TRBJ1-2; maybe TRBD1 (5 bases). V gave up 8 bases and J gave up 3 bases, with 19 bases separating them. Germline CDR1 reads SQVTM; CDR2 reads ANQGSEA. CDR3 length: 14 amino acids. The CDR3: CSFWGGGLDYGYTF. In nucleotides, the CDR3 is TGCAGCTTTTGGGGGGGAGGGTTGGACTATGGCTACACCTTC.

This clonotype was counted between two and nine times. The chain joins TRBV3-1 to TRBJ2-7, with TRBD2 matching over 9 bases. The CDR3 is 16 amino acids. V dropped 0 bases and J dropped 2; count of bases not matched to a gene: 5. Germline loops: CDR1 LGHDT, CDR2 YNNKEL (reference sequence). Here the CDR3 DNA reads TGTGCCAGCAGCCAAGAATTAGGCGGGGGGGCCTACGAGCAGTACTTC. Its protein product is CASSQELGGGAYEQYF.

This clonotype was recorded at least ten times. The chain employs TRBV10-3 and TRBJ2-3; 10 bases are shared with TRBD2. CDR1 is ENHRY and CDR2 is SYGVKD in the germline V gene. V trimming: 7 bases; J trimming: 5 bases; junction bases outside the gene matches: 6. This CDR3 has 14 residues. CDR3 DNA sequence: TGTGCCATCAAAGTCACTAGCGGGGAAGATACGCAGTATTTT. Protein sequence: CAIKVTSGEDTQYF.

This clonotype was observed once. This chain links TRBV20-1 with TRBJ2-7; the match to TRBD2 covers 10 bases. The germline gives CDR1 DFQATT, CDR2 SNEGSKA (reference sequence). The CDR3 covers 15 residues. Unmatched junction bases numbered 11, after V lost 2 bases and J lost 7 bases. DNA for the CDR3: TGCAGTGCTAGAAGTCCTCTAGCGGGGGCCCGAGAGCAGTACTTC. Protein product: CSARSPLAGAREQYF.